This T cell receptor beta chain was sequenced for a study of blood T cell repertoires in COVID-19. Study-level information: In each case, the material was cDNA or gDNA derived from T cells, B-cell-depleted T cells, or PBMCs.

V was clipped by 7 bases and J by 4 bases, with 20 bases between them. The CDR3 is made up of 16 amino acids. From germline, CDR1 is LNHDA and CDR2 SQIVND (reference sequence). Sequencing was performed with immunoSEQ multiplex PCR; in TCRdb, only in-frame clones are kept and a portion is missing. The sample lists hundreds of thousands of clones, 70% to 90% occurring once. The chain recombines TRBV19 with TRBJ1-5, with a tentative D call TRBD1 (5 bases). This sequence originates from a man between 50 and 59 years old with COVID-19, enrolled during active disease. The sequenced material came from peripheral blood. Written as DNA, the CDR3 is TGTGCCAGTACAAAGGGTGCGCAGGGAAGGAATCAGCCCCAGCATTTT. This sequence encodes CASTKGAQGRNQPQHF.